A selection of T cell receptor beta chains follows, all from one sample in a study of shared clonotypes between healthy human individuals. Clones were read by immunoSEQ multiplex PCR, and TCRdb kept only the in-frame ones, dropping some. The sample lists over a million clones, nearly 99% occurring once. Specimen: naive CD4+ T cells sorted from blood. The receptors derive from a man under 40 in good health. Each CDR3 is given without its conserved first and last residue.

TRBJ2-7,TRBV19,ASSRDSNYEQY
TRBJ2-7,TRBV5-1,ASSSGTGTYEQY
TRBJ2-5,TRBV11-3,ASSSSGRETQY
TRBJ2-3,TRBV9,ASSSGQNTDTQY
TRBJ1-1,TRBV28,ASSLGGAGRAF
TRBJ2-7,TRBV6-1,ASSRYGAYEQY
TRBJ2-1,TRBV15,ATSRDPLAAFNEQF
TRBJ1-3,TRBV2,ASSATATNSGNTIY
TRBJ2-3,TRBV6-4,ASSDAPSVRSTDTQY
TRBJ2-3,TRBV5-4,ASSTTDTQY
TRBJ1-5,TRBV25-1,ASSDSGVLNQPQH
TRBJ2-5,TRBV4-1,ASSQVWGSGETQY
TRBJ2-7,TRBV7-6,ASSLVTGTGDKEQY
TRBJ2-6,TRBV29-1,SVHRGGDYGANVLT
TRBJ1-2,TRBV18,ASSPLSGTFVYGYT
TRBJ2-1,TRBV5-4,ASSSKSGTYNEQF
TRBJ2-3,TRBV10-3,AISAAEDTQY
TRBJ2-5,TRBV5-1,ASSPTGIETQY
TRBJ1-2,TRBV14,ASSHDDRGGLGYT
TRBJ2-7,TRBV5-4,ASSLTTSGAYEQY
TRBJ1-5,TRBV5-1,ASSLGGRNQPQH
TRBJ2-2,TRBV5-1,ASSFTVSGTGELF
TRBJ1-2,TRBV11-2,ASSLGVRAGCT
TRBJ2-1,TRBV2,ASTRQGGHNEQF
TRBJ2-5,TRBV7-8,ASSSGQSQETQY
TRBJ2-5,TRBV13,ASSLEGLAEETQY
TRBJ1-5,TRBV28,ASTHLGDTKNQPQH